The rows below give T cell receptor beta chains drawn from one sample of a study of T-cell memory formation after mild COVID-19. TCRdb used MiXCR to reprocess the 5' RACE reads, holding one entry per CDR3 protein. This sample has about 270,000 distinct CDR3 sequences, with roughly 17% found just once. Sequencing was done on a sample of PBMCs or a T cell subset sorted from them (not recorded which). The receptors were sampled from a man aged 18 to 30 who had mild COVID-19 (a few samples of this study predate the infection). Cell type and time point are not known. The CDR3 runs from the conserved cysteine through the conserved F or W. A D gene is named only where the DNA matches it firmly. Clone size is shown for a subset of rows, as once, few, many or a class of expanded clone.

size,D,J,V,CDR3,DNA
many,TRBD1,TRBJ2-7,TRBV18,CASSSDRAYEQYF,TGTGCCAGCTCATCGGACAGGGCCTACGAGCAGTACTTC
NA,NA,TRBJ1-1,TRBV12-5,CASGLVGGMNTEAFF,TGTGCTAGTGGTTTGGTCGGCGGTATGAACACTGAAGCTTTCTTT
many,NA,TRBJ1-1,TRBV5-1,CASSLDPAGLTKAFF,TGCGCCAGCAGCTTGGATCCCGCTGGCCTCACTAAAGCTTTCTTT
NA,NA,TRBJ2-3,TRBV4-2,CASSQNGWTDTQYF,TGTGCCAGCAGCCAAAATGGATGGACCGATACGCAGTATTTT
few,NA,TRBJ2-3,TRBV20-1,CSPRGGSTDTQYF,TGCAGTCCTAGGGGGGGATCCACAGATACGCAGTATTTT
NA,NA,TRBJ1-5,TRBV4-3,CASSSSAGGGTRPQHF,TGCGCCAGCAGTTCCTCGGCCGGGGGAGGAACGCGCCCCCAGCATTTT
many,NA,TRBJ1-2,TRBV6-6,CASSYRGANYGYTF,TGTGCCAGCAGTTACCGGGGCGCTAACTATGGCTACACCTTC
few,NA,TRBJ1-2,TRBV20-1,CSASRANYGYTF,TGCAGTGCTAGCCGAGCTAACTATGGCTACACCTTC
NA,NA,TRBJ1-1,TRBV30,CAWSPGDNAEAFF,TGTGCCTGGAGTCCCGGGGACAACGCTGAAGCTTTCTTT
NA,NA,TRBJ2-7,TRBV25-1,CASSPGVRYGRSDEQYF,TGTGCCAGCAGTCCCGGAGTACGGTACGGCAGGTCGGACGAGCAGTACTTC
few,NA,TRBJ2-5,TRBV2,CASSEDRAKTQYF,TGTGCCAGCAGTGAAGACAGGGCCAAGACCCAGTACTTC
NA,NA,TRBJ2-7,TRBV7-2,CASTPSGDSYEQYF,TGTGCCAGCACCCCCTCCGGGGATTCCTACGAGCAGTACTTC
many,NA,TRBJ2-7,TRBV10-2,CASSDPGSDPSYEQYF,TGCGCCAGCAGTGATCCCGGGTCTGACCCTTCCTACGAGCAGTACTTC
NA,NA,TRBJ2-3,TRBV6-5,CASSYPAADTQYF,TGTGCCAGCAGTTACCCTGCCGCCGATACGCAGTATTTT
few,TRBD1,TRBJ2-5,TRBV7-7,CATHKLDRDRDQETQYF,TGTGCCACCCACAAATTAGACCGGGACAGGGATCAAGAGACCCAGTACTTC
few,NA,TRBJ2-2,TRBV7-9,CASSSRGETGELFF,TGTGCCAGCAGCTCCCGGGGTGAAACCGGGGAGCTGTTTTTT
NA,NA,TRBJ2-2,TRBV9,CASSVATNTGELFF,TGTGCCAGCAGCGTAGCAACGAACACCGGGGAGCTGTTTTTT
few,NA,TRBJ2-7,TRBV4-2,CASSQALSDYEQYF,TGTGCCAGCAGCCAAGCTCTCTCAGATTACGAGCAGTACTTC
few,TRBD2,TRBJ2-3,TRBV10-1,CASSDWGGGTDTQYF,TGCGCCAGCAGTGATTGGGGGGGGGGCACAGATACGCAGTATTTT
NA,NA,TRBJ1-3,TRBV9,CASSVAAFFSGNTIYF,TGTGCCAGCAGCGTAGCTGCATTTTTCTCTGGAAACACCATATATTTT
few,NA,TRBJ1-3,TRBV6-2/TRBV6-3,CASRHNGNTIYF,TGTGCCAGCAGACATAATGGAAACACCATATATTTT
few,NA,TRBJ1-1,TRBV29-1,CSVDVERKARTEAFF,TGCAGCGTTGACGTCGAGCGGAAAGCGAGGACTGAAGCTTTCTTT
few,NA,TRBJ2-3,TRBV6-2/TRBV6-3,CASSYPVGHSTDTQYF,TGTGCCAGCAGTTATCCAGTGGGCCATAGCACAGATACGCAGTATTTT
few,NA,TRBJ2-7,TRBV6-5,CASSRTGGRAYEQYF,TGTGCCAGCAGCAGGACTGGTGGCCGTGCCTACGAGCAGTACTTC
few,NA,TRBJ2-7,TRBV25-1,CASSVSGYSSYEQYF,TGTGCCAGCAGTGTGTCTGGATACAGCTCCTACGAGCAGTACTTC
NA,TRBD2,TRBJ2-7,TRBV20-1,CSARDPAGGSPYEQYF,TGCAGTGCTAGGGATCCAGCGGGGGGCTCACCCTACGAGCAGTACTTC
many,NA,TRBJ1-2,TRBV12-3/TRBV12-4,CASTPRGGYGYTF,TGTGCCAGCACCCCCCGGGGGGGCTATGGCTACACCTTC
few,TRBD1,TRBJ2-7,TRBV6-1,CASHSGTGIFYEQYF,TGTGCCAGTCATTCCGGGACAGGGATATTCTACGAGCAGTACTTC
NA,NA,TRBJ2-7,TRBV3-1,CASRRAEAYEQYF,TGTGCCAGCAGAAGGGCGGAAGCCTACGAGCAGTACTTC
few,NA,TRBJ2-1,TRBV5-1,CATGLGNEQFF,TGCGCCACCGGTCTTGGGAATGAGCAGTTCTTC
NA,NA,TRBJ2-1,TRBV10-3,CAIRGGGLNYNEQFF,TGTGCCATCAGAGGAGGGGGACTGAATTATAATGAGCAGTTCTTC
many,NA,TRBJ2-1,TRBV6-1,CASDSNLRLYNEQFF,TGTGCCAGCGATTCGAACCTTCGGCTCTACAATGAGCAGTTCTTC
few,TRBD2,TRBJ2-5,TRBV19,CASKDLAGRQETQYF,TGTGCCAGTAAGGATCTAGCGGGGAGGCAAGAGACCCAGTACTTC
few,TRBD2,TRBJ2-2,TRBV10-3,CAIIAGAERTGELFF,TGTGCCATTATAGCGGGGGCCGAGCGGACCGGGGAGCTGTTTTTT
NA,TRBD1,TRBJ1-2,TRBV29-1,CSARTGPWSYTF,TGCAGCGCTAGGACAGGCCCTTGGAGCTACACCTTC
NA,NA,TRBJ2-2,TRBV7-9,CASSLSSAGELFF,TGTGCCAGCAGCCTGTCTTCTGCCGGGGAGCTGTTTTTT
NA,NA,TRBJ1-6,TRBV11-2,CASTGGVNSPLHF,TGTGCCAGCACCGGGGGGGTCAATTCACCCCTCCACTTT
NA,NA,TRBJ1-3,TRBV6-1,CASSEAGRDAGNTIYF,TGTGCCAGCAGTGAAGCCGGCAGGGACGCTGGAAACACCATATATTTT
few,NA,TRBJ2-3,TRBV6-5,CASGGASTDTQYF,TGTGCCAGCGGGGGGGCTAGCACAGATACGCAGTATTTT
few,NA,TRBJ2-1,TRBV18,CASSPQLHRERNEQFF,TGTGCCAGCTCCCCTCAGCTCCACAGGGAAAGGAATGAGCAGTTCTTC
many,TRBD2,TRBJ2-5,TRBV6-2/TRBV6-3,CASTLAGDPWETQYF,TGTGCCAGCACCCTAGCGGGGGACCCTTGGGAGACCCAGTACTTC
NA,TRBD1,TRBJ1-2,TRBV4-3,CASSHDRGGNYGYTF,TGCGCCAGCAGCCATGACAGGGGGGGGAACTATGGCTACACCTTC
NA,TRBD2,TRBJ2-2,TRBV2,CASKAGGVTGELFF,TGTGCCAGCAAGGCGGGGGGCGTCACCGGGGAGCTGTTTTTT
NA,NA,TRBJ1-3,TRBV29-1,CSVGDGGNTIYF,TGCAGCGTTGGGGACGGAGGAAACACCATATATTTT
NA,NA,TRBJ2-1,TRBV2,CASVGRSSYNEQFF,TGTGCCAGCGTAGGGCGAAGCTCCTACAATGAGCAGTTCTTC
few,NA,TRBJ2-1,TRBV23-1,CASSHPGRDEQFF,TGCGCCAGCAGTCATCCAGGGCGGGATGAGCAGTTCTTC
NA,NA,TRBJ2-3,TRBV6-2/TRBV6-3,CASRNRSRFGGVTDTQYF,TGTGCCAGCAGGAATCGGTCTAGGTTCGGGGGAGTTACAGATACGCAGTATTTT
few,NA,TRBJ2-3,TRBV29-1,CSVEVPETDTQYF,TGCAGCGTTGAAGTGCCGGAAACAGATACGCAGTATTTT
once,NA,TRBJ1-1,TRBV4-1,CASSQSPLLNTEAFF,TGCGCCAGCAGCCAAAGTCCGCTGTTGAACACTGAAGCTTTCTTT
NA,TRBD1,TRBJ2-3,TRBV25-1,CASSDGQGATDTQYF,TGTGCCAGCAGTGACGGACAGGGGGCCACAGATACGCAGTATTTT
NA,NA,TRBJ2-1,TRBV9,CASSRDPPHYNEQFF,TGTGCCAGCAGCCGGGACCCACCACACTACAATGAGCAGTTCTTC
NA,NA,TRBJ2-5,TRBV6-2/TRBV6-3,CASSYGSETQYF,TGTGCCAGCAGTTACGGATCAGAGACCCAGTACTTC
NA,NA,TRBJ2-3,TRBV9,CASSVGGGSSTDTQYF,TGTGCCAGCAGCGTAGGGGGGGGCAGCTCCACAGATACGCAGTATTTT
NA,TRBD2,TRBJ2-7,TRBV20-1,CSAEATSGVAYEQYF,TGCAGTGCAGAGGCAACTAGCGGGGTAGCCTACGAGCAGTACTTC
NA,NA,TRBJ1-1,TRBV6-6,CGSGGRPNTEAFF,TGTGGATCGGGGGGCAGGCCCAACACTGAAGCTTTCTTT
NA,TRBD2,TRBJ2-3,TRBV6-2/TRBV6-3,CASSYSRGVTDTQYF,TGTGCCAGCAGTTACTCGCGGGGGGTCACAGATACGCAGTATTTT
NA,TRBD2,TRBJ2-5,TRBV5-1,CASSWTSGETQYF,TGCGCCAGCAGCTGGACTAGCGGAGAGACCCAGTACTTC
NA,NA,TRBJ1-1,TRBV18,CASSPGRFNTEAFF,TGTGCCAGCTCACCAGGGCGGTTCAACACTGAAGCTTTCTTT
NA,NA,TRBJ2-5,TRBV9,CASSASQYGETQYF,TGTGCCAGCAGCGCGTCCCAATATGGGGAGACCCAGTACTTC
few,NA,TRBJ2-7,TRBV5-1,CASSGIPGAGSSYEQYF,TGCGCCAGCAGCGGGATTCCAGGGGCCGGCAGCTCCTACGAGCAGTACTTC